This T cell receptor (beta chain) was sequenced for a study of T cell repertoires in cytomegalovirus infection. Overall study: The public TCR beta signatures pointed to both CMV infection and matching HLA type.

TCRdb called the reads again in MiXCR, with one record for every CDR3 protein. The sample lists about 180,000 distinct CDR3 sequences; around 14% were seen once. Broader study findings: Summed public TCR beta family frequency identified CMV carriers bearing the relevant HLA. The response measured ex vivo was dominated by TCR beta clonotypes (HLA-C-restricted and CMV-specific).

From germline, CDR1 is SQVTM and CDR2 ANQGSEA. V lost 5 bases to trimming and J lost 1 base; unmatched junction nucleotides: 8. The CDR3 length is 14 residues. This clonotype has just a few counts. Its target is not known. Input material: PBMCs. This chain links TRBV29-1 with TRBJ2-7; 7 positions match TRBD1. This receptor was identified in a human donor in good health (CMV status not recorded). Some clones in this sample may be carry-over from other donors' samples. For the CDR3, the DNA is TGCAGCGTTAGGGGGCCGATCAATTCCTACGAGCAGTACTTC. This translates into CSVRGPINSYEQYF.